This TCR beta chain was sequenced in a study of CD8 T cells in ankylosing spondylitis. Study-level findings and limits: Reactive arthritis synovial fluid and blood were previously reported to contain some motif variants. The authors found the disease-linked clones to be CD8+ and relatively rare in peripheral blood. Significant enrichment of disease-linked clones was reportedly seen in matched ankylosing spondylitis synovial fluid. It appeared that ankylosing spondylitis blood was characterized by a TCR beta motif of under ten highly homologous variants.

Between the trimmed V and J ends, which lost 4 bases and 9 bases, there was a span of 17 bases. The V gene's germline CDR1 is SGHRS and CDR2 YFSETQ. This CDR3 has 15 residues. Making the TCR beta libraries involved quantitative 5'-RACE with molecular barcodes. TCRdb re-called the 5' RACE reads with MiXCR, one entry per CDR3 protein. The data contain under 550,000 distinct CDR3 sequences, more than 25% of them singletons. This clonotype has a count of ten or more. Its target is unknown. What was sequenced was blood, either unsorted or a sorted T cell fraction (not recorded which). The TCR was taken from a male donor with ankylosing spondylitis. The chain links TRBV5-1 to TRBJ1-6; the D is unclear. The CDR3 DNA is TGCGCCAGCAGCCCTACGGAGGGAAGCGGTTCACCCCTCCACTTT. Translated, it gives CASSPTEGSGSPLHF.